This TCR beta chain derives from a study of T cells in localized non-small cell lung cancer (dated by TCRdb to about 2020). Some background on the complete study: The study analyzed T cell repertoires of 236 early-stage NSCLC patients, comparing tumors and uninvolved tumor-adjacent lungs. The cohort comprised some 220 treatment-naïve NSCLC patients with resected, localized lung tumors. A mean age of approximately 70 years was recorded for the NSCLC patients, of whom approximately 130 were male and over 100 were female. Broad study findings and their caveats: Longer overall survival was associated with higher T cell density in blood, whereas shorter survival was associated with higher clonality in adjacent lung. A median of 57 of the top 100 tumor clones were detected in paired uninvolved adjacent lung, and 28 of these tumor clones were also found among the top 100 clones of the paired uninvolved adjacent lung. Because of the exploratory design, TCR variables were selected using unadjusted p-values without false-discovery rate correction. Because multi-region sequencing of the tumors was not done, intratumor heterogeneity could not be ruled out. Uninvolved tumor-adjacent lung showed the highest T cell clonality, higher than tumor, which suggests more focused antigenic responses in the uninvolved tumor-adjacent lung.

The immunoSEQ Assay was used to sequence TCR beta CDR3 regions from DNA. Per the original workflow: To compute T cell density, TCR beta template counts were normalized to usable DNA, which was estimated by amplifying housekeeping genes. The preseqR package was used to estimate richness by extrapolating to 400,000 templates for PBMC samples and to 120,000 templates for tissue samples. Clonality was defined as one minus Pielou's evenness. To identify tissue-enriched TCRs, differential abundance testing was run on productive amino-acid clonotypes with a minimum total count of 5 and an alpha of 0.1. Repertoire overlap between compartments was quantified with the Jaccard Index and Morisita Overlap Index. GLIPH clustered TCR beta CDR3s with public tetramer-defined viral CDR3s; viral motifs required at least three viral sequences plus V-gene enrichment. TCRdb carries this immuneACCESS record with in-frame sequences only. Its versions omit some clonotypes, under half of them owing to an unresolved V gene in the studies checked, with the rest unexplained. D and trimming were read from the DNA, whereas the V and J calls and clone size are those reported in that table. The sample records about 130,000 clones, 89% of which are singletons. The ten most abundant clones make up over 1.5% of the sample.

From the cysteine up to the phenylalanine, the CDR3 has a length of 11 residues. The DNA shown is the 33-base CDR3, in frame from base 1. The germline V gene supplies CDR1 SGHAT and CDR2 FQNNGV. V and J are truncated by 8 bases and 6 bases respectively, leaving an intervening sequence of 9 bases. At diagnosis, tumor, uninvolved tumor-adjacent lung and peripheral blood were collected and then preserved as a mix of FFPE and fresh-frozen material. For TCR repertoire profiling, blood samples were analyzed in the form of peripheral blood mononuclear cells. This clone showed up just once. No antigen is known for it. No base qualities exist here, and no much larger clone lies one base off it.

The sample was peripheral blood, taken before any cancer treatment. The chain links TRBV11-2 with TRBJ2-3, with the identity of the D gene unclear. The source of this sequence is a female donor older than 55 with stage I lung adenocarcinoma. The CDR3 is CASVFTDTQYF. At the DNA level, the sequence is TGTGCCAGCGTTTTTACCGATACGCAGTATTTT.